The text below deals with one T cell receptor beta chain. This entry belongs to a study of shared clonotypes between healthy human individuals. The study drew all its donors from Caucasian adults living in Nashville, Tennessee. A CD45RA-negative memory subset and a CD45RA+ naive subset were separated from the CD4+ cells. Deep was the level used in running the assay. Using immunoSEQ multiplex PCR, the repertoire was profiled, and TCRdb retains in-frame clones only, with some absent. Here the sample spans approximately 240,000 clones, 60% to 70% being singletons. The germline gives CDR1 SQVTM, CDR2 ANQGSEA. CDR3 length equals 13 residues. Trimming took off 6 bases at V and 3 bases at J, with 12 bases between the two ends.

J is TRBJ1-5 and V is TRBV29-1; D not certain. The TCR was taken from a man aged 25 to 45 in good health. Sequencing input: memory CD4+ T cells sorted from blood. Subset denoted: CD45RA-negative fraction. The CDR3 is CSVEVAANQPQHF. DNA of the CDR3: TGCAGCGTCGAGGTGGCAGCCAATCAGCCCCAGCATTTT.